Listed here are 12 T cell receptor gamma chains from one sample, sequenced in a study of γδ T cells in repeated Plasmodium falciparum infection. TCRdb reprocessed the multiplex PCR reads through CATT. The sample has around 24,000 gamma-chain clones, 2.5% to 3.5% seen once. Vgamma9/Vdelta2+ and Vdelta2-negative gammadelta T cells were flow-sorted from PBMC for bulk sequencing. Sequences were obtained from gamma-delta T cells from blood. These receptors originate from a pool of human donors (malaria-infected and uninfected, not separated).

This clone has at least ten counts. The chain joins TRGV5 to TRGJ1 or TRGJ2. V dropped 0 bases and J dropped 6; count of bases not matched to a gene: 17. The CDR3 runs 17 residues. Germline lookup yields CDR1 VINAFY and CDR2 YDVSNSKD. CDR3 DNA sequence: TGTGCCACCTGGGACAGGCTTAAAATCGTGTTGGGTTATAAGAAACTCTTT. Its translation: CATWDRLKIVLGYKKLF.

This clone was seen a handful of times. TCRdb's protein, taken from a much larger clone, differs from this DNA's translation at residue 3, likely owing to a read error; the protein displayed comes from the DNA. The chain is built from TRGV2 and TRGJ1 or TRGJ2. TCRdb carries no J gene annotation; the J gene was assigned here by matching the DNA with germline. The CDR3 has 14 residues. Per germline, CDR1 EGSNGY and CDR2 YDSYNSKV. The CDR3 DNA is TGTGCCTCCTGGGACGCTTCTTTTTATTATAAGAAACTCTTT. Translation: CASWDASFYYKKLF.

This clone was picked up many times. This DNA's translation and the protein TCRdb lists, from a much larger clone, do not match at residue 5, likely due to a read error; the protein shown is translated from the DNA. V is TRGV2 and J is TRGJ1 or TRGJ2. The J gene was not available in TCRdb and was assigned here by matching the DNA to germline segments. Per the germline V gene, CDR1 is EGSNGY and CDR2 is YDSYNSKV. The CDR3 totals 14 residues. This CDR3 reads CATWGGTIMDKKLF. The CDR3 DNA reads as TGTGCCACTTGGGGCGGGACTATTATGGATAAGAAACTCTTT.

This clone appeared many times. The protein TCRdb gives is from a much larger clone and does not agree with this DNA's translation at residue 8, likely a read error; the protein shown here comes from the DNA. The V call is TRGV9, the J call TRGJP. Per germline, CDR1 GITISATS and CDR2 ISYDGTV (reference sequence). This CDR3 is 16 amino acids long. In DNA form, the CDR3 reads TGTGCCTTGTGGGAGTATCAAGGGTTGGGCAAAAAAATCAAGGTATTT. Its protein is CALWEYQGLGKKIKVF.

A word on this clone: The protein recorded in TCRdb matches a much larger clone and deviates from this DNA's translation at residue 12, suggesting a read error; the protein here is obtained by translating the DNA. This chain uses TRGV2 with TRGJP1. Here the J gene came from matching the DNA to germline, since TCRdb omits it. The CDR3 runs to 15 residues. Germline CDR1 EGSNGY, CDR2 YDSYNSKV. The CDR3 region is CATWDGPTTGWLKIF. CDR3 DNA: TGTGCCACCTGGGACGGGCCTACCACTGGTTGGCTCAAGATATTT.

This clone was picked up a small number of times. Since a far larger clone is one base different, this is likely a read error. The sample holds other DNA sequences that translate to the same CDR3. V gene TRGV9 combines with J gene TRGJP. The J gene, missing from TCRdb, was assigned here through DNA to germline matching. Germline assignment: CDR1 GITISATS and CDR2 ISYDGTV (reference sequence). The CDR3 is 17 amino acids. With 0 bases clipped from V and 7 bases from J, the junction kept 6 bases outside the gene matches. In DNA, the CDR3 is TGTGCCTTGTGGGAGGTGCTATGTGAGTTGGGCAAAAAAATCAAGGTATTT. Amino acid sequence: CALWEVLCELGKKIKVF.

This CDR3 reads CATLVYKKLF. Here the CDR3 DNA reads TGTGCCACCTTGGTCTATAAGAAACTCTTT. The V gene was left uncalled, and the J gene is TRGJ1 or TRGJ2. CDR3 size: 10 residues.

This clone was detected only a few times. The mismatch at residue 13 between this DNA's translation and the TCRdb protein of a much larger clone likely reflects a read error; the protein shown is translated from the DNA. The chain carries TRGV9 and TRGJP. The J gene comes from matching the DNA to germline here; TCRdb lacks it. CDR3 size: 18 residues. The V gene's germline CDR1 is GITISATS and CDR2 ISYDGTV (reference sequence). CDR3 in amino acids: CALWEVRGEELGRKIKVF. Written as DNA, the CDR3 is TGTGCCTTGTGGGAGGTTCGAGGGGAAGAGTTGGGCAGAAAAATCAAGGTATTT.

The J gene is TRGJ1 or TRGJ2, the V gene TRGV9. Germline assignment: CDR1 GITISATS and CDR2 ISYDGTV (reference sequence). V gave up 6 bases and J gave up 5 bases; unmatched junction bases: 16. The CDR3 is 15 amino acids. The CDR3 reads CALWRWNRGDYKKLF. The CDR3 nucleotides read TGTGCCTTGTGGAGGTGGAATCGGGGGGATTATAAGAAACTCTTT.

As regards this clone: TCRdb's entry gives the protein of a much larger clone, which mismatches this DNA's translation at residue 9, likely from a read error; the protein reported here is translated from the DNA. This rearrangement joins TRGV9 to TRGJP. TCRdb lists no J gene, so it was determined here by aligning the DNA to germline. CDR3 length: 17 amino acids. Germline values: CDR1 GITISATS, CDR2 ISYDGTV (reference sequence). After removal of 2 bases from V and 8 bases from J, the junction contained 9 bases not matched to a gene. CDR3 in amino acids: CALWEGPRKLGKKIKVF. The CDR3 nucleotides are TGTGCCTTGTGGGAGGGCCCCCGAAAGTTGGGCAAAAAAATCAAGGTATTT.

This clone was seen a few times. A far larger clone is a single base away, which makes a read error likely. The identical CDR3 is also encoded by other nucleotide sequences in the sample. The V and J genes are TRGV9 and TRGJ1 or TRGJ2. Because TCRdb records no J gene, it was assigned here through a match of the DNA to germline. The CDR3 runs 14 residues. CDR1 is GITISATS, CDR2 ISYDGTV, per germline (reference sequence). The CDR3 DNA reads as TGTGCCTTATGGGAGGTGCAATGTTATTATAAGAAACTCTTT. It codes for CALWEVQCYYKKLF.

This clone was detected ten times or more. A much more abundant neighbour one base away suggests this may be a read error. The V gene is TRGV4, the J gene TRGJP2. The J gene, absent from TCRdb, was called here by matching the DNA to germline. The germline CDR1 and CDR2 sequences are EGSTGY and YDSYTSSV. The CDR3 covers 13 residues. In nucleotides, the CDR3 is TGTGCAACCAGGGGGAGTAGTGATTGGATCAAGACGTTT. As protein: CATRGSSDWIKTF.